Described below is a single T cell receptor beta chain sequence and its context. The antigen it recognizes is unknown. No base quality information exists; no much larger clone differs at one position. This entry comes from a study of Ad26.COV2.S vaccination and SARS-CoV-2 variants (dated by TCRdb to the early 2020s). For the wider study: Donors in the vaccine arm were drawn from COV1001, a phase I-IIa trial of Ad26.COV2.S in healthy adults that was multicentre, randomized, double-blind and placebo-controlled. Blinding of investigators to trial group allocation was maintained during experiments and outcome assessment. Participants in the trial were split at random into five groups of five each, receiving low-dose or high-dose Ad26.COV2.S once or twice, or else placebo on both occasions. Ad26.COV2.S was administered intramuscularly at 5 x 10^10 or 1 x 10^11 viral particles, either as a single shot or as two shots given 56 days apart. Sequencing of the TCRbeta repertoire served to evaluate the specificity and breadth of SARS-CoV-2-reactive T cell receptors following Ad26.COV2.S vaccination. The TCR-sequenced set comprised around 30 samples: some 20 Ad26.COV2.S vaccine recipients, 5 placebo recipients and 8 SARS-CoV-2 convalescent individuals.

The paper as a whole reports these results and caveats: The authors noted that total T cell responses may have been underestimated by the TCR breadth and depth analyses. Compared with placebo recipients, Ad26.COV2.S recipients showed higher spike-specific TCR breadth (P = 0.0014). Substantial breadth of spike-specific CD8+ and CD4+ T cell responses was reported after vaccination. The study was not powered for comparison of responses between vaccine doses or regimens. Non-spike TCR breadth was comparable between vaccine and placebo recipients, consistent with the vaccine containing only spike.

The immunoSEQ Assay was used to sequence TCRbeta CDR3 regions. After extraction, genomic DNA underwent amplification by bias-controlled multiplex PCR, followed by high-throughput sequencing. On the study's bioinformatics: To quantify the absolute abundance of each unique TCRbeta CDR3 region, sequences were collapsed and filtered. Usable DNA was measured by amplifying reference genes present in all nucleated cells, and TCRbeta template counts were normalized to that usable DNA to estimate T cell fraction. Repertoire TCRs were annotated as SARS-CoV-2-specific when V gene, CDR3 amino acid sequence and J gene were exactly matched to a known reactive TCR set. The reference SARS-CoV-2 TCR set came from MIRA and was filtered for enrichment in COVID-19-positive ImmuneCODE repertoires, removing public or cross-reactive TCRs. Using the MIRA antigens, annotated TCRs were further analysed by specific ORF or by position within an ORF. Breadth was defined as the number of annotated unique rearrangements divided by the total number of unique productive rearrangements, and depth was defined as the summed frequency of the annotated unique rearrangements. Group comparisons of TCR breadth used two-sided Wilcoxon rank-sum tests. The table comes from immuneACCESS by way of TCRdb, which keeps in-frame sequences with V and J called. Part of the clones is missing from these tables; in studies checked, under half for an unresolved V gene and the rest for unknown reasons. V and J calls and clone size follow that table, whereas D and trimming were derived from the DNA. The sample includes 430,000 or so clones, with 75% to 95% observed a single time. Of the sample, roughly an eighth is held by the ten largest clones.

Sequences LNHDA (CDR1) and SQIVND (CDR2) are obtained from the germline V gene (reference sequence). V has 6 bases trimmed and J has 4 bases trimmed; junction bases matching no gene number 18. CDR3 length: 18 amino acids, cysteine to phenylalanine. Of the read, only the CDR3 DNA is kept; its 54 bases are in frame from base 1. The treatment or condition label here, explained by the study, means: 19 received Ad26.COV2.S at low or high dose, single or two shots; about 5 received placebo; per-sample allocation not given. For vaccine and placebo recipients, repertoires were sequenced using samples collected on day 63 after the first injection. Cohort 1b enrolled around 24 adults aged 18-55 years at a single site in Boston, USA, between 29 July and 7 August 2020. Ad26.COV2.S was a replication-incompetent adenovirus type 26 vector expressing a prefusion-stabilized SARS-CoV-2 spike protein from the original Wuhan strain.

This sequence was found in a person aged 18-65 years who received the Ad26.COV2.S COVID-19 vaccine or a placebo. The chain is made from TRBV19 and TRBJ2-1, and TRBD2 aligns with 7 junction nucleotides. The sample in question was peripheral blood, obtained in a trial of Ad26.COV2.S vaccine versus placebo. The DNA sequence is given as TGTGCCAGTAGATCATTGGGGTCGGGGACTAACTTGTACAATGAGCAGTTCTTC. Its protein is CASRSLGSGTNLYNEQFF.